This entry lists 14 T cell receptor beta chains sequenced from one sample in a study of T cells in Graves' hyperthyroidism and ophthalmopathy. RNA transcripts were the template for amplifying TCR beta CDR3 regions. The TCR CDR3 first-round RT-PCR relied on the HTBI primer set. One entry per CDR3 protein, called by TCRdb with MiXCR from the multiplex PCR reads. The table includes 500,000 to 550,000 distinct CDR3 sequences, more than 20% detected once. Sequencing input: blood. The source of these receptors is a young man with Graves' hyperthyroidism.

This chain uses TRBV28 with TRBJ2-7; D possibly corresponds to TRBD2 (6 bases). CDR3 length equals 15 residues. The V gene's germline CDR1 is MDHEN and CDR2 SYDVKM. V was pared by 2 bases and J by 3 bases, with 14 bases between. CDR3: CASSLMDYTHYEQYF. In DNA, the CDR3 is TGTGCCAGCAGTTTAATGGACTATACGCACTACGAGCAGTACTTC. The full variable domain, in which reference TRBV28 and TRBJ2-7 provide the parts outside the CDR3, is DVKVTQSSRYLVKRTGEKVFLECVQDMDHENMFWYRQDPGLGLRLIYFSYDVKMKEKGDIPEGYSVSREKKERFSLILESASTNQTSMYLCASSLMDYTHYEQYFGPGTRLTVT.

The rearrangement links TRBV4-1 to TRBJ2-6; unclear D gene. V lost 8 bases and J lost 1, with 3 bases in between. The length of the CDR3 is 12 residues. Germline-derived CDR1 and CDR2 are MGHRA and YSYEKL. This CDR3 is CASLSGANVLTF. In DNA form, the CDR3 reads TGCGCCAGCCTTTCTGGGGCCAACGTCCTGACTTTC.

At least ten counts were recorded for this clonotype. V gene TRBV6-1 combines with J gene TRBJ2-7; TRBD2 aligns across 7 bases. Germline V gives CDR1 MNHNS, CDR2 SASEGT. This CDR3 has 13 amino acids. V trimming: 6 bases; J trimming: 3 bases; junction bases outside the gene matches: 5. The CDR3 nucleotides are TGTGCCAGCAGCTCCACTAGCGACTACGAGCAGTACTTC. Its protein product is CASSSTSDYEQYF.

In its sample, this clonotype was seen many times. This chain connects TRBV19 to TRBJ1-2; unclear D gene. The length of the CDR3 is 13 residues. V lost 7 bases to trimming and J lost 5 bases, with 14 bases between them. Per germline, CDR1 LNHDA and CDR2 SQIVND (reference sequence). CDR3 sequence reads: CASNPALGYGYTF. The CDR3 nucleotides read TGTGCCAGTAACCCGGCCCTGGGGTATGGCTACACCTTC. Combining the CDR3 with reference TRBV19 and TRBJ1-2 gives the whole variable domain DGGITQSPKYLFRKEGQNVTLSCEQNLNHDAMYWYRQDPGQGLRLIYYSQIVNDFQKGDIAEGYSVSREKKESFPLTVTSAQKNPTAFYLCASNPALGYGYTFGSGTRLTVV.

This clonotype was seen repeatedly, ten times or more. The chain is built from TRBV29-1 and TRBJ2-5; D is undetermined. The CDR3 has 11 residues. Deletions cut 3 bases from V and 6 bases from J, with 8 bases between. Germline loops: CDR1 SQVTM, CDR2 ANQGSEA. Written as DNA, the CDR3 is TGCAGCGTTGAGGCCAGACAGACCCAGTACTTC. Its translation is CSVEARQTQYF.

This clonotype appeared many times. The V gene is TRBV20-1, the J gene TRBJ1-2; TRBD1 might be the D (5 bases). The CDR3 runs to 13 residues. Germline V gene lookup returns CDR1 DFQATT and CDR2 SNEGSKA (reference sequence). Between the trimmed V and J ends, which lost 3 bases and 3 bases, there was a span of 11 bases. CDR3 loop: CSARVGVDYGYTF. The CDR3 DNA is TGCAGTGCTAGGGTGGGGGTTGACTATGGCTACACCTTC.

This clonotype was seen ten or more times. The gene calls are TRBV12-3 or TRBV12-4 and TRBJ1-1, with 10 bases aligning to TRBD1. The CDR3 is 15 residues long. Germline trimming cut 5 bases from V and 2 bases from J; bases unmatched to any gene: 5. CDR3 amino acids: CASSRQGALNTEAFF. The CDR3, as DNA: TGTGCCAGCAGTAGACAGGGGGCTTTAAACACTGAAGCTTTCTTT.

This clonotype was found many times. The chain joins TRBV12-3 or TRBV12-4 to TRBJ1-5; D remains ambiguous. Trimming removed 2 bases at V and 6 bases at J, with 8 bases between. The length of the CDR3 is 13 residues. The CDR3 region has the DNA TGTGCCAGCAGTTTATTTTTTCGTCAGCCCCAGCATTTT. It codes for CASSLFFRQPQHF.

CDR3 nucleotides: TGTGCCAGCAGTGAAGACCACGGGACAGGGGGAAGTCAGCCCCAGCATTTT. Protein sequence: CASSEDHGTGGSQPQHF. J is TRBJ1-5 and V is TRBV6-1, with 11 bases aligning to TRBD1. J lost 6 bases, V lost 1 base, and 8 bases had no gene match. The V gene's germline CDR1 is MNHNS and CDR2 SASEGT. This CDR3 has 17 amino acids.

This clonotype was seen repeatedly, ten times or more. The chain is built from TRBV6-5 and TRBJ2-7; no reliable D call. This CDR3 has 12 amino acids. Germline lookup yields CDR1 MNHEY and CDR2 SVGAGI. Trimming took 6 bases from V and 6 from J, leaving 12 bases between them. DNA of the CDR3: TGTGCCAGCAGCCTCAGTTGGCGCGAGCAGTACTTC. Amino acid sequence: CASSLSWREQYF.

There are a few counts of this clonotype. The V and J genes are TRBV12-3 or TRBV12-4 and TRBJ1-1; possibly TRBD1 for D (5 bases). CDR3 length: 13 amino acids. Trimming left V 6 bases short and J 10 bases short, with 18 bases between. Here the CDR3 reads CASRISGGGGAFF. CDR3 nucleotides: TGTGCCAGCAGGATCTCAGGCGGTGGGGGAGCTTTCTTT.

Turning to this clonotype: This may stem from a read error, because a much larger clone lies one nucleotide away. This chain joins TRBV6-5 and TRBJ1-1; TRBD1 agrees at 10 bases. Germline V gives CDR1 MNHEY, CDR2 SVGAGI. CDR3 length equals 15 residues. In DNA form, the CDR3 reads TGTGCCAGCAGTTACCTCGGACAGGGGGGGACTGGAGCTTTCTTT. It yields the protein CASSYLGQGGTGAFF.

In this sample, this clonotype turned up many times. In nucleotides, the CDR3 is TGCGCCAGCAGTCCAGGGGGCTGGGCAACTGAAGCTTTCTTT. Translating it yields CASSPGGWATEAFF. The chain is built from TRBV5-1 and TRBJ1-1; the match to TRBD1 covers 8 bases. The CDR3 runs to 14 residues. V shed 5 bases and J 5 bases; nucleotides not matched to a gene: 8. CDR1 and CDR2 (germline): SGHRS, YFSETQ.

This clonotype was detected ten times or more. The V call is TRBV11-2, the J call TRBJ1-2, with 8 nucleotides matching TRBD1. Trimming removed 0 bases from V and 9 bases from J; junction bases left unmatched: 12. Germline V gives CDR1 SGHAT, CDR2 FQNNGV. CDR3 size: 16 residues. The CDR3 nucleotides are TGTGCCAGCAGCTTAGAGGAACAGGGGGTGTATTCTAGCTACACCTTC. Amino acid sequence: CASSLEEQGVYSSYTF.